This T cell receptor beta chain is drawn from a study of blood T cell repertoires in COVID-19. Study-level information: The United States, Italy and Spain supplied acute and convalescent COVID-19 samples. Sample material is recorded as cDNA or gDNA derived from T cells, B-cell-depleted T cells, or PBMCs.

The authors' processing: By means of reference gene primer amplification, nucleated cell counts were estimated. The table came from immunoSEQ multiplex PCR; TCRdb's copy has only in-frame clones and leaves some out. D and trimming come from the DNA, and the V and J calls and clone size come from that table. The sample holds 140,000 or so clones, around 80% seen once. With V trimmed by 1 base and J by 4 bases, 6 bases remained unmatched. Germline V gene sequence: CDR1 SGHTA, CDR2 FQGTGA. The CDR3 covers 15 residues. Sequences were obtained from peripheral blood. The V call is TRBV7-3, the J call TRBJ2-7, with TRBD2 matching over 8 bases. This sequence was found in a woman aged 45-60 years with acute or convalescent COVID-19. The CDR3, as DNA: TGTGCCAGCAGCTTAAATCCGGGGGGGCAGTACGAGCAGTACTTC. This sequence encodes CASSLNPGGQYEQYF.